The subject of this entry is one T cell receptor (beta chain). This entry comes from a study of blood T cell repertoires in COVID-19. Original analysis: Reference gene primer amplification gave estimated nucleated cell counts. The method was immunoSEQ multiplex PCR; TCRdb's version includes in-frame clones alone and lacks a portion of them. The DNA was the basis for D and trimming; V, J and clone size are from that table. The repertoire consists of 30,000 to 40,000 clones, with around 91% occurring once and the leading ten covering approximately 19%. Sequencing was done on a sample of peripheral blood. This receptor was obtained from a man at least 80 years old with acute or convalescent COVID-19.

CDR3 in amino acids: CASSSPAQGVGGYTF. In DNA form, the CDR3 reads TGTGCCAGCAGCTCCCCGGCGCAGGGGGTGGGTGGCTACACCTTC. The chain uses TRBV7-8 and TRBJ1-2; 7 nucleotides match TRBD1. The length of the CDR3 is 15 residues. The germline V gene has CDR1 SGHVS and CDR2 FQNEAQ. Trimming removed 4 bases from V and 7 bases from J; junction bases left unmatched: 12.